This TCR beta chain was recorded in a study of cytomegalovirus exposure and HLA in healthy donors (dated by TCRdb to the late 2010s). Describing the broader study: An earlier analysis of approximately 590 of the donors reported more than 250 Gb of sequence data and some 120 million unique TCR beta sequences from about 179 million T cells. The genetic ancestry cluster associated with self-reported Caucasian donors included roughly four fifths of the approximately 430 genotyped donors. HLA typing included class I and class II loci at four-digit resolution. Among about 370 genotyped donors of the cohort, an average of roughly 230,000 unique TCR beta nucleotide sequences was sequenced per donor, of which approximately 19% were non-productive. Because of strong linkage in the cohort, a handful of DR-DQ haplotypes were treated as single units for association and clustering. In an earlier analysis of 550 to 700 of the donors, high-throughput TCR beta sequencing was used to judge whether each TCR beta V gene segment behaved as functional or pseudogenic. The study profiled the T cell repertoires of around 700 subjects by immunosequencing and related them to cytomegalovirus serostatus. In a later analysis, previously published TCR beta repertoires from 670 or so donors were re-analyzed and high-resolution HLA genotyping was added so that TCR occurrence patterns could be studied. The study aimed to test whether signatures of past pathogen exposure could be identified by cataloging public T cell receptors. To predict cytomegalovirus infection status, the study combined high-throughput TCR immunosequencing, statistical association of individual TCRs with disease status, and machine learning. In a later genetic analysis, genome-wide SNP genotypes for about three fifths of the roughly 670 donors were used, and that subset was treated as a discovery cohort. All discovery cohort repertoires had been generated using a single sequencing platform. Besides the first cohort of around 670 subjects, a separate validation cohort made up of over 95 different subjects was used. Alongside the repertoire data, information on donor age, sex, ethnicity and CMV serostatus was compiled. Approximately 300 gigabases of sequencing data and 70 million to 100 million unique TCR sequences made up an early release that covered 640 HLA-typed donors. In the later analysis, no new phenotypic data were used to find candidate immune exposures; instead, reliance was placed on TCR beta sequences and their occurrence across donors. The number of typed donors differed by locus: about 620-630 for A, B, C, DRB1 and DQB1; approximately 520 for DQA1; 606 for DPA1; and about 450 for DPB1.

Results the study describes overall, beyond this receptor: A later analysis associated 16,951 TCR beta sequences with specific HLA alleles at a false discovery rate of 0.05. Across donors, most TCR sequences were observed very rarely, whereas some public TCRs were present in many individuals. Correlated functional status among segregating V segments might be attributable to linkage disequilibrium, but an unknown experimental factor could not be ruled out. The only immune exposure information available for the cohort was CMV serostatus. A cluster of highly shared sequence variants was judged likely to represent a technical artifact of the sequencing pipeline. The 87-base-pair reads could not distinguish some IMGT-functional V segments, including TRBV6-2 and TRBV6-3, so those segments were excluded. According to a later analysis, most CMV-associated TCR beta chains appeared to be HLA-restricted, and the HLA associations seemed to be driven largely by CMV exposure. It was suggested by the authors that the approach could potentially be generalized to other disease states and immunological phenotypes. Presence/absence analyses assumed roughly uniform sequencing depth across donors, an assumption that may not hold. A further reported finding was that TCR beta sequences accurately predicted the HLA-A and HLA-B alleles for most subjects in the first cohort. Compared with equally common non-associated chains, HLA-associated TCR beta chains in a later analysis were more clonally expanded and had lower generation probabilities. The classifier was reported to diagnose cytomegalovirus status with high specificity and sensitivity in both the original cohort and the validation cohort. A later genetic analysis associated a missense DCLRE1C variant with V-gene and J-gene trimming of TCR beta chains, and an independent cohort replicated the association. Only TCR beta chains were sequenced in this cohort, and the absence of alpha or paired-chain data limited detectable features. HLA typing was unavailable for some donors at each locus, so association tests used only the typed subset. A few of the identified cytomegalovirus-associated TCR beta chains were confirmed in vitro to be specific for cytomegalovirus antigens. In an earlier analysis of around 600 of the donors, most TCR beta V segments appeared in productive rearrangements about 87% or about 30% of the time, broadly matching IMGT annotations. Several of the top co-occurrence clusters appeared to be linked to parvovirus B19, influenza, CMV and Epstein-Barr virus, according to a later analysis. Compared with the approximately 710-donor mean, donors in an Asian-associated ancestry cluster had fewer N-insertions in productive TCRs, according to a later genetic analysis. When HLA alleles, especially DR and DQ, strongly co-occurred, TCR associations were difficult to assign to individual alleles. The study listed approximately 150 TCR beta chains as associated with cytomegalovirus. In a later analysis, the rate of TCR association differed among HLA loci, with DRB1 alleles having the most associated TCRs and HLA-C alleles having the fewest. About 17 rarely observed V segments, including chromosome 9 orphons, were excluded from the earlier analysis of several hundred of the donors because counts were too low.

Comment on this clone: There is no known antigen for this receptor.

For CDR1 and CDR2, the germline V gene lists SGHRS and YFSETQ. There are 15 amino acids in the CDR3, from cysteine to phenylalanine inclusive. Only CDR3 DNA remains: 45 bases, in frame from the first base. V is pared back by 1 base and J by 1 base, with 11 bases lying between the germline termini. In total, 500 to 700 healthy bone marrow donors made up the cohort. Cohort members were all nominally healthy when sampled, although unrecorded immune exposures were likely present. The donor tested CMV seropositive, placing the donor among the approximately 290 seropositive members of the cohort. Each donor provided a peripheral blood sample, and peripheral blood mononuclear cells were used for TCR beta sequencing. Genomic DNA was extracted from the blood cell samples with the Qiagen DNeasy Blood Extraction Kit. Receptors were amplified or captured by the immunoSEQ multiplex PCR assay. A mixture of 60 forward primers for TCR Vbeta segments and 13 reverse primers for TCR Jbeta segments was used in the multiplex PCR. Amplification of the CDR3 region of rearranged TCR beta genes was performed with a multiplex PCR assay on genomic DNA. On the Illumina HiSeq System, the amplified TCR beta libraries were sequenced as 87-base-pair reads. As for the authors' bioinformatics: A later analysis tallied tens of millions of unique TCR beta chains across the approximately 670 repertoires, and about 10 million of those chains were shared by two or more donors. Raw reads were error-corrected and collapsed into unique sequences with a nearest-neighbor algorithm that merged closely related sequences to remove PCR and sequencing errors. V, D and J gene segments were assigned by aligning CDR3 sequences to IMGT reference sequences. For a sequence to be retained, a match of at least six nucleotides to both a V gene segment and a J gene segment was required. Rearrangements were called productive when the CDR3 lacked stop codons and stayed in frame with V and J; all others were non-productive. Following IMGT convention, CDR3 was defined as the stretch from the second conserved V-encoded cysteine to the conserved J-encoded phenylalanine. Sequences without an unambiguous match to a single V gene segment were excluded from the earlier analysis of approximately 600 of the donors. An earlier analysis of 500 to 700 of the donors classified V segments as functional when productive rearrangements were above 56.7% and as segregating when the standard deviation between donors was above 5%. A statistical classification framework was developed to diagnose cytomegalovirus status using the catalog of TCR beta chain sequences. In a later analysis, TCR nucleotide sequences were compared against IMGT/GENE-DB human TR gene sequences so that V and J genes could be assigned. A later analysis assigned CDR3 sequences and most-parsimonious VDJ recombination scenarios with the TCRdist pipeline. A later analysis defined each TCR beta chain by its CDR3 amino acid sequence plus V-gene family, and excluded reads lacking a unique V-gene family. To address suspected cross-contamination and a sequencing artifact, a later analysis removed under 600 highly shared, low-generation-probability nucleotide sequences. For each public chain, a later analysis derived a clonal expansion index from normalized ranks of inferred template counts within each repertoire. In a later analysis, generation probabilities were computed using a VDJ recombination model fitted to out-of-frame rearrangements, and the results were checked against IGoR. In a later analysis, hypergeometric tests were used to score TCR-TCR, TCR-HLA and TCR-CMV co-occurrence, with a repertoire-size bias correction applied to TCR pairs. In a later analysis, false discovery rates were estimated by permuting HLA or CMV assignments 20 times. In a later analysis, co-occurring TCRs were grouped using DBSCAN, with TCRdist sequence similarity added in when clustering inside HLA-allele-positive subsets. For co-occurrence clustering, repertoires with fewer than 30,000 or more than 120,000 public chains were excluded, along with 5 or 6 repertoires with anomalous nucleotide sharing. Entries here come from immuneACCESS through TCRdb and include only in-frame sequences with V and J called. Some clones fail to appear in such tables; in the studies checked, an unresolved V gene covers under half of the shortfall, and the cause of the remainder is unknown. That table supplies the V and J calls and clone size; D and trimming were determined from the DNA. For this sample, the table gives about 40,000 clones. In total, the top ten clones hold roughly 9.6% of the sample.

The specimen sequenced was PBMCs. The receptor chain draws on TRBV5-1 and TRBJ1-1, and possibly TRBD1, on 5 matching bases. The TCR originated in a man between 35 and 55 years old in good health and CMV-seropositive. The CDR3 protein is CASSLRGRENTEAFF. The bases read TGCGCCAGCAGCTTGAGGGGCAGGGAGAACACTGAAGCTTTCTTT.